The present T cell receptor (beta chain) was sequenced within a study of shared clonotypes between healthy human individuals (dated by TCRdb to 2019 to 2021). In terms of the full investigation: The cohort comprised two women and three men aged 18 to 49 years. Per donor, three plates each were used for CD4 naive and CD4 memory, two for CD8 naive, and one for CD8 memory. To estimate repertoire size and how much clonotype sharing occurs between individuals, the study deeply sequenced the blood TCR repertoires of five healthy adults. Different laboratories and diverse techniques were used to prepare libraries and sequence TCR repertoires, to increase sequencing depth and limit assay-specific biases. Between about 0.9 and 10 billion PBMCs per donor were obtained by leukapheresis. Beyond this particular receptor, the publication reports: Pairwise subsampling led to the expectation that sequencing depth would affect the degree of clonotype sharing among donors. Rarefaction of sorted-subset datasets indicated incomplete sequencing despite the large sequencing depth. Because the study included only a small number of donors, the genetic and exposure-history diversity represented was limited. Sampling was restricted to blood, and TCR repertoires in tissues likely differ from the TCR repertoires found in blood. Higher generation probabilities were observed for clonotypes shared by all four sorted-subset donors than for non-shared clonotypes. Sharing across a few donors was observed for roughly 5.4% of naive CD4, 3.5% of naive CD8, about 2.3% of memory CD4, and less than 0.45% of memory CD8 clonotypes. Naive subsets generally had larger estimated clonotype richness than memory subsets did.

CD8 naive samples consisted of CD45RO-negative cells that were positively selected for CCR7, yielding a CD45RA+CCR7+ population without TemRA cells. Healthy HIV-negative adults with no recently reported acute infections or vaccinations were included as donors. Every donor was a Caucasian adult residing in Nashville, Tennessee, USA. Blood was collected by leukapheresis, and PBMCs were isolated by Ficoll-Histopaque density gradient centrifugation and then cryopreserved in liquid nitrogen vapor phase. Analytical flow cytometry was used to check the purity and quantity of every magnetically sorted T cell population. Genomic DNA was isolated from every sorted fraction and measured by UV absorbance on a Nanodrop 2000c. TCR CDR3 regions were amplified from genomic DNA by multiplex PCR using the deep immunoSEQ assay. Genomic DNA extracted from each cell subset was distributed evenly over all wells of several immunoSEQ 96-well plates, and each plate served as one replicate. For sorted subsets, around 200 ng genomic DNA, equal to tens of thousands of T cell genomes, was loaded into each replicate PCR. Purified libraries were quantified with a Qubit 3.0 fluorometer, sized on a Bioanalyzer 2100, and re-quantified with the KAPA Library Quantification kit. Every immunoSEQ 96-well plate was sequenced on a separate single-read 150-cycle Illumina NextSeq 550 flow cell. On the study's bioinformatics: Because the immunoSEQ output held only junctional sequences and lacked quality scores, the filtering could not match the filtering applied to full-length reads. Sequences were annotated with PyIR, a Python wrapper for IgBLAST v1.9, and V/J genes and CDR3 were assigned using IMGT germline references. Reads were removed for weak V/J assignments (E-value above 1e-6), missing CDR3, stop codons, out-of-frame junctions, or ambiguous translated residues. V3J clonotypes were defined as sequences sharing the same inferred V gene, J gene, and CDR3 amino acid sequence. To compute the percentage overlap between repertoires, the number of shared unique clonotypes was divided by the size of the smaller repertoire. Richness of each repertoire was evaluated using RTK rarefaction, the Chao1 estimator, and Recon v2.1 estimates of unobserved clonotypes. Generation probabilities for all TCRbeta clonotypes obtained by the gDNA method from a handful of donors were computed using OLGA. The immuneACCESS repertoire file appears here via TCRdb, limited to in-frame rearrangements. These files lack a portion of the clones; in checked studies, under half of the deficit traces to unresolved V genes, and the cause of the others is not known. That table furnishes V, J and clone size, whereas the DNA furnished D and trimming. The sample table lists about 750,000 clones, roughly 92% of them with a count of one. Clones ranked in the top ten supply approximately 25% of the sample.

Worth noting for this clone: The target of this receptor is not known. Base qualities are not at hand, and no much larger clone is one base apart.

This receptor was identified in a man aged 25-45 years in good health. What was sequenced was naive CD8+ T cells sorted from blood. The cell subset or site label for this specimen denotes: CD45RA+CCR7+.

This receptor carries the CDR3 CASKGLAAQRSYNEQFF. The DNA sequence follows: TGTGCCAGCAAAGGACTAGCGGCCCAGAGGTCCTACAATGAGCAGTTCTTC. The rearranged chain carries TRBV28 and TRBJ2-1; 10 central bases correspond to TRBD2. V and J are trimmed by 7 bases and 1 base, and the gene matches miss 10 bases of the junction. The CDR3 measures 17 amino acids from cysteine to phenylalanine. Here the CDR3 DNA is all that survives: 51 bases in frame from base 1. The germline V gene yields MDHEN for CDR1 and SYDVKM for CDR2.